Sequencing of this T cell receptor beta chain was carried out in a study of siplizumab effects on memory and regulatory T cells (dated by TCRdb to the late 2010s). Study-wide context: The study examined how the anti-CD2 antibody siplizumab affects alloreactive T-cell subsets in allogeneic mixed lymphocyte reactions built from human PBMCs.

Here is what the overall study found, with its caveats: Of the alloreactive CD4+ clones that could be mapped, the Treg-derived share averaged about 67% with siplizumab compared with about 27% in control reactions. No functional confirmation was obtained for the suppressive function of proliferating Tregs from siplizumab cultures. Because sequences at frequencies below about 10^-5 were poorly captured, only a minor fraction of alloreactive clones could be mapped back to unstimulated subsets. The cumulative frequency of alloreactive sequences traceable to unstimulated CD4+ memory T cells was significantly reduced by siplizumab. Greater diversity appeared to be present in unstimulated naive T cells than in memory T cells, and a substantial contribution to the alloresponse seemed to be made by naive cells. About 80-96% of proliferating CD4+ or CD8+ clones could not be given a naive or memory phenotype.

The library was built by means of the immunoSEQ multiplex PCR assay. Roughly 100,000 TCR templates per sample were assayed by the deep sequencing platform. Genomic DNA extracted from sorted T cells was used for TCRbeta CDR3 sequencing. In the source study's methods: The R programming language was used for clonal analysis of TCRbeta CDR3 data. Unstimulated samples were compared with post-reaction CFSE-low samples to define alloreactive CD4+ and CD8+ clones. Regulatory or non-regulatory origin was assigned to alloreactive CD4+ clones by matching of sequences to sorted unstimulated Treg and non-Treg repertoires. TCRdb retrieved this table from immuneACCESS and kept in-frame rearrangements only. Not all clones are present; in checked studies, unresolved V genes account for under half, and no reason is known for the remainder. The DNA was the basis for D and trimming; V, J and clone size are from that table. Present in this sample are over 100,000 clones, around 90% of which were seen just once. The ten largest clones take up 0.65% to 0.9% of the sample.

As regards this clone: Its antigen remains undetermined. No much larger clonotype is one base removed from it; base qualities were not supplied.

TCRbeta CDR3 sequencing was performed on sorted unstimulated T cells and on proliferating T cells recovered from mixed lymphocyte reactions. Fresh whole blood from about eleven HLA-typed healthy donors served as the source for isolating PBMCs. Unstimulated CD4+ regulatory T cells were FACS-sorted to map the origin of alloreactive clones. The CDR3, from cysteine to phenylalanine, totals 14 residues. Left in the record is the CDR3 DNA by itself, 42 bases read in frame from the first base. According to the germline V gene, CDR1 reads SGHRS and CDR2 reads YFSETQ. Unmatched junction bases come to 1, with V trimmed by 0 bases and J by 1 base.

The V and J genes are TRBV5-1 and TRBJ2-7, and 7 junction bases match TRBD1. The sequence came from a human donor in good health. The sequenced sample was Tregs sorted from blood. The CDR3: CASSLDRGSYEQYF. DNA sequence: TGCGCCAGCAGCTTGGACAGGGGTTCCTACGAGCAGTACTTC.